The present T cell receptor (beta chain) was sequenced within a study of blood T cells in healthy people across ages (dated by TCRdb to about 2015). Context from the whole study: Template switching captured roughly one uniquely barcoded TCR beta cDNA molecule per two T cells in model experiments. The study measured age-related changes in TCR beta repertoire diversity using deep sequencing normalized with unique cDNA molecular identifiers. To avoid experimental bias, donors of different ages were spread randomly across the sequencing lanes. For two donors (one aged 18 to 29 and one aged 80 or older), the study analyzed two additional independent replicas of 1 million unique cDNA reads from the same blood draw. Donors were grouped into four age groups: young (average about 15 years), middle-aged (39), aged (around 62) and long-lived (82). Broader findings and caveats from the paper: The long-lived group showed more naive CD4+ T cells, fewer expanded clones and increased TCR diversity than the aged group, suggesting age selection. Total diversity estimates from one million sequenced T cells were considered lower bounds and underestimates. As age increased, observed TCR beta diversity per million T cells dropped in a roughly linear way, and a significant reduction was already evident by age roughly 36. A strong correlation was found between observed TCR beta diversity and the percentage of naive T cells measured by flow cytometry. Donor CMV infection status was unknown, potentially confounding age-related changes in expanded clonotypes. Bulk unsorted PBMC profiling prevented conclusive comparison of naive and antigen-experienced compartments.

As concerns this clonotype: Its antigen is currently not known. No quality values exist for individual bases; no much larger clone is one base distant.

Receptor amplification or capture employed 5' RACE. The reads were generated on an Illumina HiSeq 2500. The second PCR ran for roughly 7 to 11 cycles and used a J-beta primer mix along with a sample-barcoded 5' primer. Each TCR beta cDNA molecule received a unique molecular identifier from a template-switch 5' adaptor carrying 12 random nucleotides. At least 2.5 million CDR3-containing paired-end reads were obtained from each sample. First-strand cDNA was synthesized from all RNA with the Mint cDNA synthesis kit, primed by a TRBC-specific oligonucleotide. After uracil-DNA glycosylase treatment, a first 18-cycle PCR used universal primers M1SS and BC2_uni_R on all cDNA. The paper's processing steps were these. For normalization, 1 million high-quality reads were randomly selected from each sample, with every read carrying a distinct molecular identifier. Reads sharing molecular identifiers were discarded rather than binned into consensus sequences. MiTCR, with a Q25 quality threshold and the strictest error-elimination algorithm, was used for CDR3 identification, clonotype clustering and error correction. A nonparametric unseen species model with Euler transformation was used to estimate a lower bound on total TCR beta diversity. The public reads were reanalyzed by TCRdb: fastp trimming at Q25, MiXCR alignment, in-frame beta chains only. Every entry covers one CDR3 protein and lists the most common genes and DNA from its rows. Clone size and V and J calls follow TCRdb, not the original study. Across this sample there are about 1.1 million distinct CDR3 sequences, with under 40% seen only once. The leading ten clones occupy approximately 14% of the sample.

The germline V gene yields SGDLS for CDR1 and YYNGEE for CDR2. V lost 4 bases and J lost 2 bases, and the count of bases not matched to a germline gene is 17. The CDR3 runs 19 residues from the cysteine to the phenylalanine. This entry keeps only the CDR3 DNA: 57 bases, framed from base 1. Donors were 39 systemically healthy Caucasian individuals from Russia aged roughly 6 to 100 years. About 10 milliliters of peripheral blood were drawn from each donor into EDTA-treated Vacutainer tubes. Ficoll-Paque density-gradient centrifugation was used to isolate PBMCs, with at least 6.5 million per sample. Trizol reagent was used to extract total RNA from PBMCs, with at least 6 micrograms per sample. For every donor, flow cytometry on a PBMC aliquot measured the percentage of naive CD45RAhigh/CD27high T cells.

The rearrangement combines TRBV9 with TRBJ2-2; TRBD2 agrees with 7 junctional bases. This TCR came from a man aged 18 to 35 in good health. The sequenced sample consisted of blood. The DNA sequence reads TGTGCCAGCAGCTCAGAGACGGATGGGCGGGGGATTAACACCGGGGAGCTGTTTTTT. Its protein reads: CASSSETDGRGINTGELFF.